This is a list of T cell receptor beta chains from one sample in a study of OX40 agonist ivuxolimab in advanced cancers. Some clones are missing from TCRdb's copy, which holds only in-frame ones; the method was immunoSEQ multiplex PCR. Among tens of thousands of clones, 84% were seen once, and the ten largest hold less than 0.9%. Sample: CD4+ or CD8+ T cells sorted from blood, taken in a trial of the OX40 agonist ivuxolimab. The receptor source for this set is an adult with an advanced solid tumor such as melanoma, head and neck, liver or kidney cancer. Both conserved end residues are part of each CDR3. A D gene is named only where the DNA matches it firmly. Clone sizes are given selectively: once, few, many, or a class where the clone is expanded.

CDR3 protein: CSVARGSGANVLTF
CDR3 DNA: TGCAGCGTTGCCAGGGGTTCTGGGGCCAACGTCCTGACTTTC
J gene: TRBJ2-6
D gene: -
V gene: TRBV29-1
clone size: -

CDR3 protein: CASTTGPYTEAFF
CDR3 DNA: TGTGCCAGCACAACAGGCCCGTACACTGAAGCTTTCTTT
J gene: TRBJ1-1
D gene: -
V gene: TRBV28
clone size: -

CDR3 protein: CASSQGQAYGYTF
CDR3 DNA: TGTGCCAGCAGCCAGGGACAGGCCTATGGCTACACCTTC
J gene: TRBJ1-2
D gene: TRBD1
V gene: TRBV5-6
clone size: -

CDR3 protein: CAWSVGLPGAHEQYF
CDR3 DNA: TGTGCCTGGAGTGTCGGTCTACCAGGAGCCCACGAGCAGTACTTC
J gene: TRBJ2-7
D gene: -
V gene: TRBV30
clone size: -

CDR3 protein: CASSSPGLAIETQYF
CDR3 DNA: TGTGCCAGCAGCTCCCCGGGACTAGCGATAGAGACCCAGTACTTC
J gene: TRBJ2-5
D gene: TRBD2
V gene: TRBV7-9
clone size: -

CDR3 protein: CASSLMVRSGANVLTF
CDR3 DNA: TGTGCCAGCAGCTTAATGGTTCGATCTGGGGCCAACGTCCTGACTTTC
J gene: TRBJ2-6
D gene: -
V gene: TRBV7-3
clone size: -

CDR3 protein: CASSTGRGNEKLFF
CDR3 DNA: TGTGCCAGCAGCACGGGACGAGGTAATGAAAAACTGTTTTTT
J gene: TRBJ1-4
D gene: -
V gene: TRBV9
clone size: -

CDR3 protein: CASSTSGGGGETQYF
CDR3 DNA: TGTGCCAGTAGTACCTCAGGGGGGGGCGGAGAGACCCAGTACTTC
J gene: TRBJ2-5
D gene: -
V gene: TRBV19
clone size: -

CDR3 protein: CASSLKGSGGAHEQFF
CDR3 DNA: TGTGCCAGCAGCTTAAAAGGTAGCGGGGGGGCCCATGAGCAGTTCTTC
J gene: TRBJ2-1
D gene: TRBD2
V gene: TRBV7-9
clone size: -

CDR3 protein: CAITPGNSPLHF
CDR3 DNA: TGTGCCATCACCCCGGGTAATTCACCCCTCCACTTT
J gene: TRBJ1-6
D gene: -
V gene: TRBV10-3
clone size: -

CDR3 protein: CASSATGYTEAFF
CDR3 DNA: TGTGCCAGCAGTGCTACAGGGTACACTGAAGCTTTCTTT
J gene: TRBJ1-1
D gene: -
V gene: TRBV6-1
clone size: -

CDR3 protein: CASSIDRGSTEAFF
CDR3 DNA: TGTGCCAGTAGTATTGACAGGGGAAGCACTGAAGCTTTCTTT
J gene: TRBJ1-1
D gene: TRBD1
V gene: TRBV19
clone size: few

CDR3 protein: CAWSVMPGDEKLFF
CDR3 DNA: TGTGCCTGGAGTGTTATGCCAGGGGATGAAAAACTGTTTTTT
J gene: TRBJ1-4
D gene: -
V gene: TRBV30
clone size: -

CDR3 protein: CASSQDSRAGNSGNTIYF
CDR3 DNA: TGCGCCAGCAGCCAAGATTCCCGGGCGGGGAACTCTGGAAACACCATATATTTT
J gene: TRBJ1-3
D gene: -
V gene: TRBV4-1
clone size: once

CDR3 protein: CASSRPTGRSSYNSPLHF
CDR3 DNA: TGTGCCAGCAGTCGCCCAACAGGGCGTAGCTCCTATAATTCACCCCTCCACTTT
J gene: TRBJ1-6
D gene: -
V gene: TRBV27
clone size: -

CDR3 protein: CASSFGLAGATDTQYF
CDR3 DNA: TGTGCCAGCAGCTTTGGACTAGCAGGCGCAACAGATACGCAGTATTTT
J gene: TRBJ2-3
D gene: TRBD2
V gene: TRBV7-9
clone size: -

CDR3 protein: CASSLGSGGGEQYF
CDR3 DNA: TGTGCCAGCAGCTTAGGTAGCGGAGGGGGCGAGCAGTACTTC
J gene: TRBJ2-7
D gene: -
V gene: TRBV7-2
clone size: -

CDR3 protein: CASAGNTGELFF
CDR3 DNA: TGTGCCAGCGCAGGGAACACCGGGGAGCTGTTTTTT
J gene: TRBJ2-2
D gene: -
V gene: TRBV6-6
clone size: -

CDR3 protein: CASSIFTGTGRSYNEQFF
CDR3 DNA: TGTGCCAGCAGCATCTTCACCGGGACAGGGCGGTCCTACAATGAGCAGTTCTTC
J gene: TRBJ2-1
D gene: TRBD1
V gene: TRBV5-6
clone size: -

CDR3 protein: CASSFDKWGSHTDTQYF
CDR3 DNA: TGTGCCAGCAGCTTTGATAAGTGGGGGAGCCACACAGATACGCAGTATTTT
J gene: TRBJ2-3
D gene: -
V gene: TRBV11-2
clone size: -

CDR3 protein: CAISGGLGAAYEQYF
CDR3 DNA: TGTGCCATCAGTGGGGGGCTGGGGGCAGCCTACGAGCAGTACTTC
J gene: TRBJ2-7
D gene: -
V gene: TRBV10-3
clone size: -

CDR3 protein: CASSRIGLATQYF
CDR3 DNA: TGTGCCAGCAGCCGAATAGGACTAGCCACCCAGTACTTC
J gene: TRBJ2-5
D gene: TRBD2
V gene: TRBV7-8
clone size: once

CDR3 protein: CASSGAGLGTPTEQFF
CDR3 DNA: TGCGCCAGCAGTGGCGCGGGACTAGGAACCCCTACTGAGCAGTTCTTC
J gene: TRBJ2-1
D gene: TRBD2
V gene: TRBV10-1
clone size: -